The 31 T cell receptor beta chains below were found in one sample sequenced in a study of post-analysis software for immune sequencing data. What these receptors recognize is not known. Study results and limitations: Included in a set of roughly five TRBV segments more frequent in patients than controls were TRBV5-6, TRBV5-1 and TRBV20-1.

Unique molecular identifiers had been added to the TCR beta cDNA libraries. TCRdb processed the PCR reads anew with MiXCR; each CDR3 protein has one entry. The repertoire consists of about 570,000 distinct CDR3 sequences, with approximately 31% occurring once and the leading ten covering around 5.9%. The source material was blood. All receptors derive from a girl aged 2 to 17 with multiple sclerosis.

The chain couples TRBV5-1 to TRBJ2-5, with 10 bases aligning to TRBD2. The J segment lost 3 bases and the V segment lost 1 base, leaving 9 bases of the junction unmatched. The CDR3 has 17 residues. Looked up from germline, CDR1 is SGHRS and CDR2 is YFSETQ. For the CDR3, the DNA is TGCGCCAGCAGCTTGTCCGGAGTAGCGGGGGGAGAAGAGACCCAGTACTTC. Its translation is CASSLSGVAGGEETQYF. The full variable domain, rest sourced from reference TRBV5-1 and TRBJ2-5, is KAGVTQTPRYLIKTRGQQVTLSCSPISGHRSVSWYQQTPGQGLQFLFEYFSETQRNKGNFPGRFSGRQFSNSRSEMNVSTLELGDSALYLCASSLSGVAGGEETQYFGPGTRLLVL.

The chain recombines TRBV12-3 or TRBV12-4 with TRBJ2-3; tentative D call: TRBD1 (5 bases). V gave up 3 bases and J gave up 1 base, with 14 bases separating them. This CDR3 is built from 16 residues. The CDR3 DNA reads as TGTGCCAGCAGTTTTTTTGGCAGGGTTGGCACAGATACGCAGTATTTT. This gives the protein CASSFFGRVGTDTQYF.

Only a few counts were recorded for this clonotype. The chain links TRBV5-6 to TRBJ1-5; D is undetermined. The V gene lost 1 base and the J gene lost 4 bases, with 9 bases spanning the gap. Looked up from germline, CDR1 is SGHDT and CDR2 is YYEEEE. This CDR3 spans 14 amino acids. The CDR3 sequence is CASSLRTVNQPQHF. In DNA form, the CDR3 reads TGTGCCAGCAGCTTGCGAACAGTTAATCAGCCCCAGCATTTT. Full variable domain (remainder filled in from reference TRBV5-6 and TRBJ1-5): DAGVTQSPTHLIKTRGQQVTLRCSPKSGHDTVSWYQQALGQGPQFIFQYYEEEERQRGNFPDRFSGHQFPNYSSELNVNALLLGDSALYLCASSLRTVNQPQHFGDGTRLSIL.

Only a few counts were recorded for this clonotype. This chain links TRBV2 with TRBJ2-5, with TRBD2 identical over 13 bases. The CDR3 is made up of 16 amino acids. Germline CDR1 is SNHLY and CDR2 is FYNNEI. V was clipped by 6 bases and J by 5 bases; unmatched bases: 9. The CDR3 DNA reads TGTGCCAGCAGCGCCGGGACTAGCGGGGACCTGGAGACCCAGTACTTC. Translating it yields CASSAGTSGDLETQYF. The full variable domain, its missing parts supplied by reference TRBV2 and TRBJ2-5, is EPEVTQTPSHQVTQMGQEVILRCVPISNHLYFYWYRQILGQKVEFLVSFYNNEISEKSEIFDDQFSVERPDGSNFTLKIRSTKLEDSAMYFCASSAGTSGDLETQYFGPGTRLLVL.

The gene calls are TRBV10-2 and TRBJ1-2; D call uncertain. The CDR3 runs to 14 residues. V was trimmed by 6 bases and J by 5 bases, leaving 16 bases between them. CDR1 is WSHSY and CDR2 is SAAADI in the germline V gene. CDR3 sequence reads: CASRDQDGPYGYTF. In nucleotides, the CDR3 is TGCGCCAGCAGAGATCAGGACGGCCCTTATGGCTACACCTTC.

This clonotype came up a few times. The CDR3 is CASSYVRLAGGLSTDTQYF. For the CDR3, the DNA is TGTGCCAGCAGTTACGTTCGCCTAGCGGGGGGGCTTAGCACAGATACGCAGTATTTT. This chain uses TRBV6-5 with TRBJ2-3; 12 bases line up with TRBD2. V trimming: 2 bases; J trimming: 0 bases; junction bases outside the gene matches: 9. The CDR3 contains 19 residues. Germline V CDR1 and CDR2: MNHEY, SVGAGI.

Only a few counts were recorded for this clonotype. The rearrangement joins TRBV18 to TRBJ2-1, with D possibly matching TRBD1 (5 bases). The CDR3 has 14 residues. The germline V gene has CDR1 KGHSH and CDR2 LQKENI. V was cut by 2 bases and J by 9 bases, with 14 bases left in between. Here the CDR3 DNA reads TGTGCCAGCTCACCAGTCCTTGGGGCCGGTGAGCAGTTCTTC. It encodes CASSPVLGAGEQFF.

CDR3: CASSPQVTGNQPQHF. As DNA, the CDR3 is TGTGCCAGCAGCCCCCAGGTGACCGGCAATCAGCCCCAGCATTTT. The V gene is TRBV3-1, the J gene TRBJ1-5; no clear D gene. Per the germline V gene, CDR1 is LGHDT and CDR2 is YNNKEL (reference sequence). Trimming took 4 bases from V and 2 from J, leaving 12 bases between them. CDR3 length: 15 amino acids.

CDR3 sequence: CASSQPLAMVGGETQYF. CDR3 sequence (DNA): TGTGCCAGCAGCCAACCATTGGCTATGGTCGGGGGAGAGACCCAGTACTTC. The rearrangement joins TRBV3-1 to TRBJ2-5; D is perhaps TRBD2 (6 bases). The V end lost 2 bases, the J end lost 4 bases, and 20 bases lay between the germline ends. The CDR3 length is 17 residues. Germline CDR1 reads LGHDT; CDR2 reads YNNKEL (reference sequence).

The chain is built from TRBV20-1 and TRBJ2-5; no clear D gene. With 6 bases removed from V and 4 bases from J, the gap between germline ends came to 18 bases. The CDR3 is 14 amino acids. In germline, CDR1 is DFQATT, CDR2 SNEGSKA (reference sequence). CDR3 nucleotides: TGCAGTGCACCCCGGGCAGCCGTAAGAGAGACCCAGTACTTC. Its protein product is CSAPRAAVRETQYF.

This clonotype was observed at least ten times. The J gene is TRBJ2-1, the V gene TRBV12-3 or TRBV12-4; no clear D. The CDR3 sequence is 11 residues long. Deletions cut 5 bases from V and 10 bases from J, with 9 bases between. Here the CDR3 DNA reads TGTGCCAGCAGTCCTATATTAGAGCAGTTCTTC. It yields the protein CASSPILEQFF.

J is TRBJ2-5 and V is TRBV10-3, with 7 positions matching TRBD1. The germline V gene has CDR1 ENHRY and CDR2 SYGVKD. The CDR3 totals 16 residues. Trimming at V came to 5 bases and at J to 11 bases, leaving 20 bases not matched to a gene. CDR3 coding DNA: TGTGCCATCAGTATACTTGACAGGGAATTGGTCAATGAGCAGTACTTC. Encoded protein: CAISILDRELVNEQYF.

The gene calls are TRBV20-1 and TRBJ1-1; D is unclear. Germline assignment: CDR1 DFQATT and CDR2 SNEGSKA (reference sequence). CDR3 length: 13 residues. V lost 2 bases and J lost 4, with 11 bases in between. The CDR3 loop is CSARIHGTTEAFF. The CDR3 DNA sequence: TGCAGTGCTAGAATCCACGGAACCACTGAAGCTTTCTTT.

The gene calls are TRBV5-1 and TRBJ2-5, with TRBD2 identical over 7 bases. This CDR3 is built from 16 residues. In germline, CDR1 is SGHRS, CDR2 YFSETQ. J gave up 5 bases and V 0 bases, and 10 bases lay outside the gene matches. DNA for the CDR3: TGCGCCAGCAGCTTGGAGGGACTAAGGTCATGGGAGACCCAGTACTTC. It codes for CASSLEGLRSWETQYF.

The genes are TRBV13 and TRBJ1-1; the D is unclear. Looked up from germline, CDR1 is PRHDT and CDR2 is FYEKMQ (reference sequence). This CDR3 spans 13 amino acids. V shed 2 bases and J shed 4 bases, with 8 bases lying between them. The CDR3 DNA is TGTGCCAGCAGCTTATTGGAGGTCACTGAAGCTTTCTTT. Protein product: CASSLLEVTEAFF. Based on the CDR3 plus reference TRBV13 and TRBJ1-1, the full variable domain is AAGVIQSPRHLIKEKRETATLKCYPIPRHDTVYWYQQGPGQDPQFLISFYEKMQSDKGSIPDRFSAQQFSDYHSELNMSSLELGDSALYFCASSLLEVTEAFFGQGTRLTVV.

There are a few counts of this clonotype. Since no conserved phenylalanine or tryptophan closes the CDR3, a read error is the likely cause. The DNA is omitted, as the CDR3 cannot be located on it reliably, and the CDR3 follows TCRdb's listing. The rearrangement joins TRBV12-3 or TRBV12-4 to TRBJ2-3. The CDR3 adds up to 14 amino acids, both ends counted. CDR3 sequence: CASSPTVTTDTEYS.

This chain joins TRBV5-5 and TRBJ2-7; D unclear. This CDR3 region has 12 residues. The V gene lost 4 bases and the J gene lost 2 bases, with 7 bases spanning the gap. Germline values: CDR1 SGHKS, CDR2 YYEKEE (reference sequence). CDR3 nucleotide sequence: TGTGCCAGCAGCAAACACCCCTACGAGCAGTACTTC. Translated: CASSKHPYEQYF. Variable domain in full (rest from reference TRBV5-5 and TRBJ2-7): DAGVTQSPTHLIKTRGQQVTLRCSPISGHKSVSWYQQVLGQGPQFIFQYYEKEERGRGNFPDRFSARQFPNYSSELNVNALLLGDSALYLCASSKHPYEQYFGPGTRLTVT.

A remark on this clonotype: This is likely a read error, given that the CDR3 carries no conserved phenylalanine or tryptophan at its end. The V gene is TRBV20-1, the J gene TRBJ2-7; 8 bases fit TRBD1. Germline V lookup: CDR1 DFQATT, CDR2 SNEGSKA (reference sequence). This CDR3 has 15 residues. After removal of 6 bases from V and 1 base from J, the junction contained 11 bases not matched to a gene. CDR3 sequence reads: CSALGGQGASYEQYC. The CDR3 coding sequence is TGCAGTGCCCTTGGGGGGCAGGGGGCTTCCTACGAGCAGTACTGC.

There are a few counts of this clonotype. V gene TRBV5-1 combines with J gene TRBJ2-1, with 7 nucleotides matching TRBD1. The CDR3 runs to 14 residues. V trimming: 7 bases; J trimming: 2 bases; junction bases outside the gene matches: 6. Germline CDR1 is SGHRS and CDR2 is YFSETQ. The CDR3 reads CASGTAYPYNEQFF. The CDR3 DNA reads as TGCGCCAGCGGGACAGCTTATCCCTACAATGAGCAGTTCTTC.

The rearrangement uses TRBV5-1 and TRBJ2-5; D gene unclear. Germline V gene data show CDR1 as SGHRS and CDR2 as YFSETQ. CDR3 size: 13 residues. Trimming stripped 4 bases from V and 6 bases from J, with 13 bases between. Here the CDR3 DNA reads TGCGCCAGCAGCGGCCCGGGTGCACAGACCCAGTACTTC. Translating it yields CASSGPGAQTQYF.

This chain joins TRBV7-9 and TRBJ2-1; D is possibly TRBD2 (5 bases). Trimming cost V 3 bases and J 7 bases, with 10 bases left between them. The CDR3 length is 13 residues. Germline lookup yields CDR1 SEHNR and CDR2 FQNEAQ (reference sequence). The CDR3 DNA sequence: TGTGCCAGCAGCTTGGACTTAAATAATGAGCAGTTCTTC. Its protein product is CASSLDLNNEQFF.

V is TRBV20-1 and J is TRBJ2-5; 8 positions agree with TRBD1. Germline V CDR1 and CDR2: DFQATT, SNEGSKA (reference sequence). CDR3 length equals 10 residues. The CDR3 nucleotides are TGCGGGACAGGAAAGGAGACCCAGTACTTC. The encoded protein is CGTGKETQYF.

The chain carries TRBV6-6 and TRBJ1-2; TRBD1 aligns across 8 bases. This CDR3 spans 17 amino acids. Germline assignment: CDR1 MNHNY and CDR2 SVGAGI (reference sequence). V gave up 4 bases and J gave up 4 bases; unmatched junction bases: 14. The CDR3 sequence: CASSLTPGTGGGYGYTF. The DNA of the CDR3 is TGTGCCAGCAGTTTAACCCCGGGGACAGGAGGTGGCTATGGCTACACCTTC.

The chain has TRBV12-3 or TRBV12-4 and TRBJ1-5; D not resolved. The length of the CDR3 is 15 residues. Trimming pared 6 bases from V and 0 bases from J, leaving 12 bases between. The CDR3 DNA reads TGTGCCAGCAGCCCGGAAGCGAATAGCAATCAGCCCCAGCATTTT. Translating gives CASSPEANSNQPQHF.

The rearrangement joins TRBV29-1 to TRBJ1-1; no clear D. Trimming took off 8 bases at V and 3 bases at J, with 16 bases between the two ends. The germline CDR1 and CDR2 sequences are SQVTM and ANQGSEA. The CDR3 consists of 13 residues. The CDR3 reads CSWVEASYTEAFF. The CDR3 DNA is TGCAGCTGGGTGGAGGCATCTTACACTGAAGCTTTCTTT.

The chain employs TRBV4-1 and TRBJ1-5; possibly TRBD1 for D (6 bases). The CDR3 is 15 residues long. Germline-derived CDR1 and CDR2 are MGHRA and YSYEKL. V was shortened by 0 bases and J by 6 bases, with 12 bases between the two germline ends. The CDR3 DNA reads TGCGCCAGCAGCCAAGACAGGGGCGCAGGTCAGCCCCAGCATTTT. Translating it yields CASSQDRGAGQPQHF.

In this sample, this clonotype turned up once. This chain joins TRBV7-6 and TRBJ2-7; D is unresolved. The V and J ends lost 1 base and 7 bases respectively, with 8 bases between them. Germline V CDR1 and CDR2: SGHVS, FNYEAQ. CDR3 length: 12 residues. In DNA, the CDR3 is TGTGCCAGCAGCTTAGTTGGGGAAGAGCAGTACTTC. Translating gives CASSLVGEEQYF.

V gene TRBV6-5 combines with J gene TRBJ2-5; tentative D call: TRBD2 (5 bases). This CDR3 has 19 amino acids. The V end lost 0 bases, the J end lost 0 bases, and 20 bases lay between the germline ends. The V gene's germline CDR1 is MNHEY and CDR2 SVGAGI. CDR3 sequence reads: CASSYSPTWKRRYQETQYF. CDR3 DNA: TGTGCCAGCAGTTACTCCCCCACCTGGAAGCGGCGGTACCAAGAGACCCAGTACTTC.

The chain recombines TRBV7-9 with TRBJ1-2; D perhaps matches TRBD1 (5 bases). With 1 base removed from V and 4 bases from J, the gap between germline ends came to 10 bases. The CDR3 is 14 amino acids. The V gene's germline CDR1 is SEHNR and CDR2 FQNEAQ (reference sequence). The CDR3 nucleotides are TGTGCCAGCAGCTTAGAGACAGCTCCCTATGGCTACACCTTC. As protein: CASSLETAPYGYTF.

This clonotype was observed a few times. DNA of the CDR3: TGTGCCAGCAGCATAAACAGGGGGCAACGGTTCTTC. This sequence encodes CASSINRGQRFF. The chain uses TRBV11-3 and TRBJ2-1; 9 nucleotides align to TRBD1. The CDR3 sequence is 12 residues long. J lost 15 bases, V lost 5 bases, and 8 bases had no gene match. Germline V gives CDR1 SGHNT, CDR2 YENEEA.

Points on this clonotype: Given a much more abundant clone one base away, this may be a read error. Here the CDR3 reads CASSSSGGDCDEQFF. The CDR3 region has the DNA TGTGCCAGCAGCTCAAGCGGGGGGGATTGCGATGAGCAGTTCTTC. V usage is TRBV7-8 and J usage is TRBJ2-1, with 10 bases matching TRBD2. The CDR3 runs to 15 residues. Per germline, CDR1 SGHVS and CDR2 FQNEAQ. J lost 8 bases, V lost 4 bases, and 8 bases had no gene match.